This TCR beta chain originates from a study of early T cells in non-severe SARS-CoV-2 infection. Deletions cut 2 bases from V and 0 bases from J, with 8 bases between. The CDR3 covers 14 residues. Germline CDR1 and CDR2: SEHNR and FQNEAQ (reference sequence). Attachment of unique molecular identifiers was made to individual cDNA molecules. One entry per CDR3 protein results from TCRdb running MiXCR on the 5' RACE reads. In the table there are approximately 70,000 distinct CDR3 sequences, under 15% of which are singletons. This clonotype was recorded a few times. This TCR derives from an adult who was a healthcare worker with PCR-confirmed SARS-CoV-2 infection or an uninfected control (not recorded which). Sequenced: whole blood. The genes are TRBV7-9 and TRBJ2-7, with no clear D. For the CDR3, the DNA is TGTGCCAGCAGCTTAAGTTCCATCTCCTACGAGCAGTACTTC. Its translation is CASSLSSISYEQYF.